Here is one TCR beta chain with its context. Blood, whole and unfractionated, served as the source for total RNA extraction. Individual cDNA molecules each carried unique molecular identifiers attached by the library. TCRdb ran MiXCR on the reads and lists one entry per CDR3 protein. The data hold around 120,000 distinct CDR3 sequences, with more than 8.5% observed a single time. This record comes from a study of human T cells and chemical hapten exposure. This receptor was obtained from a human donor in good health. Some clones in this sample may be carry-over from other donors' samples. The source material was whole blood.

CDR3 protein: CASSQVAGGIDEQFF. CDR3 in DNA: TGTGCCAGCAGCCAAGTAGCGGGGGGTATCGATGAGCAGTTCTTC. The rearrangement joins TRBV4-2 to TRBJ2-1, with 10 bases lining up with TRBD2. The CDR3 is made up of 15 amino acids. The V gene end was trimmed by 1 base and the J gene end by 8 bases; junction bases not matched to a gene: 5. Germline V CDR1 and CDR2: LGHNA, YNFKEQ.